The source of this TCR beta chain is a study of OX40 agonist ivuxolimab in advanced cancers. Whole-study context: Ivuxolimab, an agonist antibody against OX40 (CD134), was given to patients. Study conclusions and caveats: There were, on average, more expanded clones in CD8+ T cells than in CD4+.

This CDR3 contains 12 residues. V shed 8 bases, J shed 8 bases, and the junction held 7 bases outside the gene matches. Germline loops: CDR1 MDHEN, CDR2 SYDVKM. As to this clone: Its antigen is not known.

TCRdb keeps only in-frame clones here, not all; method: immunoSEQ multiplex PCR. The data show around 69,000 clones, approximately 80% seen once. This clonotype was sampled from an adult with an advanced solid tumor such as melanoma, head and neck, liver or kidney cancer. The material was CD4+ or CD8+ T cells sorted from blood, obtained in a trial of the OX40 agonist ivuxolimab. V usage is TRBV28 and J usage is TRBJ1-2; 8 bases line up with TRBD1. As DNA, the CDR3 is TGTGCCAGCGAACAGGGGGGATTAGGCTACACCTTC. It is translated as CASEQGGLGYTF.